The text below deals with one T cell receptor beta chain. The data were obtained in a study of T cells in Graves' hyperthyroidism and ophthalmopathy. Germline CDR1 SQVTM, CDR2 ANQGSEA. V dropped 2 bases and J dropped 6 bases, with 16 bases sitting between them. CDR3 size: 14 residues. RNA transcripts gave rise to amplified TCR beta CDR3 regions. HTBI primers were used for first-round RT-PCR of the TCR CDR3. TCRdb itself ran the multiplex PCR reads through MiXCR, one entry per CDR3 protein. The sample lists roughly 500,000 distinct CDR3 sequences, approximately 22% seen once, with approximately 49% in the top ten.

The sequence derives from a woman aged 70-85 years with Graves' ophthalmopathy. The specimen was blood. This chain links TRBV29-1 with TRBJ1-2; D may be TRBD1 (5 bases). CDR3: CSVEQRTGRNGYTF. As DNA, the CDR3 is TGCAGCGTTGAACAGAGGACGGGACGGAATGGCTACACCTTC.